This entry describes one T cell receptor beta chain. Its specificity is not known. This entry belongs to a study of shared clonotypes between healthy human individuals. Study-level points and caveats: Sequencing depth was predicted to influence how clonotypes are shared among donors. Memory subsets generally showed lower estimated richness than naive subsets. In this cohort, only blood was sampled, and tissue repertoires likely differ.

The CDR3 is 15 amino acids. Deletions cut 4 bases from V and 7 bases from J, with 19 bases between. CDR1 is SGHAT and CDR2 is FQNNGV in the germline V gene. Produced via immunoSEQ multiplex PCR; TCRdb's table is partial and in-frame only. Of about 960,000 clones in the sample, 76% were seen once. Healthy HIV-negative adults without recent acute infections or vaccinations served as donors. The V and J genes are TRBV11-2 and TRBJ2-5; D might be TRBD2 (7 bases). Sequencing was carried out using memory CD4+ T cells sorted from blood. Subset meaning: CD45RA-negative fraction. The receptor was derived from a man aged 18-30 years in good health. CDR3 residues: CASSSSLASRGTQYF. The CDR3 DNA is TGTGCCAGCAGCTCGTCACTAGCGAGCAGGGGGACCCAGTACTTC.